This T cell receptor beta chain was captured in a study of blood T cell repertoires in COVID-19 (dated by TCRdb to the early 2020s). Background on the whole study: Collaborator samples came from the United States, Italy and Spain and covered acute and convalescent phases of COVID-19. The material from the prospective study consisted of cDNA or gDNA derived from T cells, B-cell-depleted T cells, or PBMCs. Deeply sampled blood TCRbeta repertoires from subjects exposed to, actively infected with, or recovered from COVID-19 were included in the dataset. The repertoires were released in a freely available public database intended as a resource for research on the immune response to SARS-CoV-2. Samples were obtained from the ongoing ImmuneRACE study (first 160 participants) and from roughly 1,300 subjects provided by 6 global collaborators. A de-identified subject ID, COVID-19 status, age in years and sex were almost always included in the sample metadata. Where available, HLA class I and class II types were obtained from metadata supplied by the sample provider rather than from assay-based typing. Overall study results and their limits: Clinical and demographic metadata were provided uncurated, with the amount varying by source and participant.

This clone was recorded only once. Its target antigen remains unknown. Base qualities are not recorded, but no much larger clone differs from it by a single base. Whole blood was collected in K2EDTA tubes by collaborating institutions according to the institutions' own protocols. For TCRbeta analysis, collaborators shipped samples in one of three forms: frozen whole blood, isolated PBMCs, or DNA extracted from either of those sample types. The immunoSEQ Assay, a bias-controlled multiplex PCR, was used to amplify TCRbeta CDR3 regions from genomic DNA. In the source study's methods: The number of nucleated cells in each sample was estimated from the amplification of reference gene primers within the assay. To quantify the absolute abundance of each unique TCRbeta CDR3 rearrangement, sequence reads were collapsed and filtered. For each sample, productive Simpson clonality was calculated by taking the square root of Simpson's diversity index across productive rearrangements. Here the immuneACCESS table is served through TCRdb, limited to in-frame sequences with V and J called. Missing clones are a known gap in these copies; in checked studies unresolved V genes cover under half, and the rest lacks a known reason. That table furnishes V, J and clone size, whereas the DNA furnished D and trimming. The sample profile shows 250,000 to 400,000 clones; about nine tenths of them were found once. Of the sample, 1% falls within the top ten clones.

CDR1 and CDR2 were assigned from the germline V gene (reference sequence) as MNHEY and SMNVEV. The CDR3 contains 11 residues, cysteine and phenylalanine counted. Of the read, only the CDR3 DNA is kept; its 33 bases are in frame from base 1. Trimming costs V 3 bases and J 8 bases, and their ends lie 4 bases apart. The receptor was derived from a man aged 50 or older with active or convalescent COVID-19. Sequencing input: peripheral blood. The V gene is TRBV27 and the J gene is TRBJ1-4; a confident D gene designation cannot be given. The CDR3 loop reads CASSFGEKLFF. The nucleotide sequence reads TGTGCCAGCAGTTTCGGGGAAAAACTGTTTTTT. With the portions outside the CDR3 filled from the reference TRBV27 and TRBJ1-4 genes, the complete variable region becomes EAQVTQNPRYLITVTGKKLTVTCSQNMNHEYMSWYRQDPGLGLRQIYYSMNVEVTDKGDVPEGYKVSRKEKRNFPLILESPSPNQTSLYFCASSFGEKLFFGSGTQLSVL.